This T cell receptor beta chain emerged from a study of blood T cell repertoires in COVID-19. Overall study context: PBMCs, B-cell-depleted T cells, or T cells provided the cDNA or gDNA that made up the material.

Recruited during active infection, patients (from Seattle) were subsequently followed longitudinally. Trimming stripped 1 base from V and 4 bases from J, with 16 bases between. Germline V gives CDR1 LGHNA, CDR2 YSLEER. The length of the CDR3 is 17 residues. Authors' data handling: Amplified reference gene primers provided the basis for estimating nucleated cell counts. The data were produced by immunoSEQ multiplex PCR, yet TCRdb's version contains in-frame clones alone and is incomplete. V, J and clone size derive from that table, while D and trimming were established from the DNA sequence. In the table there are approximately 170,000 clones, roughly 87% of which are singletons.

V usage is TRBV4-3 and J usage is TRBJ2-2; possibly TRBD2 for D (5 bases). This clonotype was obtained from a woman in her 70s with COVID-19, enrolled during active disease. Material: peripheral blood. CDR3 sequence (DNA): TGCGCCAGCAGCCAAGCTGACGCTAGCATTTCCACCGGGGAGCTGTTTTTT. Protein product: CASSQADASISTGELFF.